This T cell receptor (beta chain) emerged from a study of blood T cell repertoires in COVID-19. Source study methods: Amplification with reference gene primers provided the estimates of nucleated cell counts. Sequenced by immunoSEQ multiplex PCR; TCRdb stores in-frame clones only, minus some. Clone size and the V and J calls come from that table; the DNA yielded D and trimming. The sample consists of some 510,000 clones, around 87% of them appearing once. Individuals drawn from approximately 26 US areas were roughly 18 to 95 years old. The study counted Cohort 3 donors as recovered given two negative PCRs, clearance, or symptom resolution. This CDR3 spans 16 amino acids. Germline CDR1 reads MNHNS; CDR2 reads SASEGT. Losses at the gene ends were 2 bases for V and 0 bases for J; bases not matched to a gene: 3.

This TCR was sampled from a woman in her forties who had recovered from COVID-19. This rearrangement joins TRBV6-1 to TRBJ1-3, with TRBD1 matching 8 bases. Input material: PBMCs or T cells enriched from blood (not recorded which). This chain's CDR3 is CASSEQGASSGNTIYF. CDR3 DNA sequence: TGTGCCAGCAGTGAACAGGGGGCCAGCTCTGGAAACACCATATATTTT.